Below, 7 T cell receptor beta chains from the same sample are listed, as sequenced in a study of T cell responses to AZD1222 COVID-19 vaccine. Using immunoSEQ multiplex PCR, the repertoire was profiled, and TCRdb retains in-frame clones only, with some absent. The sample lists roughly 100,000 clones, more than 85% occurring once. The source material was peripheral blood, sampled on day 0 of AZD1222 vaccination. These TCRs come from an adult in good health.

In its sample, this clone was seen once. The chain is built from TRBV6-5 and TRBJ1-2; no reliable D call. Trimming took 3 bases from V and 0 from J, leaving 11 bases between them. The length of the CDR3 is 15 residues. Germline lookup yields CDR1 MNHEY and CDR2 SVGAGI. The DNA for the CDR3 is TGTGCCAGCAGTTATATCCTAGGAGCTAACTATGGCTACACCTTC. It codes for CASSYILGANYGYTF.

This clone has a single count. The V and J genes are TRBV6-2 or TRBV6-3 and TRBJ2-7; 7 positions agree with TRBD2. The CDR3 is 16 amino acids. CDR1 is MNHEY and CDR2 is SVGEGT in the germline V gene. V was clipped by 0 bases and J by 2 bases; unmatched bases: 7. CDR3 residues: CASSYSGEGRTYEQYF. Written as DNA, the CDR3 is TGTGCCAGCAGTTACTCTGGGGAGGGTAGGACCTACGAGCAGTACTTC.

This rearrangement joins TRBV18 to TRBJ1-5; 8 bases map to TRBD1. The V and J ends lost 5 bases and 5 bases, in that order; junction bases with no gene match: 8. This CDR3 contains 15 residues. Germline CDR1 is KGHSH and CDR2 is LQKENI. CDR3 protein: CASSDRGGRDQPQHF. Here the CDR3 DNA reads TGTGCCAGCTCAGACAGGGGAGGGAGGGATCAGCCCCAGCATTTT.

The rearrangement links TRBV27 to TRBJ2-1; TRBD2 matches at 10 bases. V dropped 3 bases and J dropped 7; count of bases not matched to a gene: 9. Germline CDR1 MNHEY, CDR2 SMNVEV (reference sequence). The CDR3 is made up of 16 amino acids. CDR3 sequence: CASSFLLAGDWNEQFF. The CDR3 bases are TGTGCCAGCAGTTTTCTTCTAGCGGGAGATTGGAATGAGCAGTTCTTC.

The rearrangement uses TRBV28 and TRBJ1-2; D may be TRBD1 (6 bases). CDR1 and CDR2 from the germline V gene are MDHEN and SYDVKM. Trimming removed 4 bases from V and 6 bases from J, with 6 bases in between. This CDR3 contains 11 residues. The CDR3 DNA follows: TGTGCCAGCAGTTGGACAGATGGCTACACCTTC. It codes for CASSWTDGYTF.

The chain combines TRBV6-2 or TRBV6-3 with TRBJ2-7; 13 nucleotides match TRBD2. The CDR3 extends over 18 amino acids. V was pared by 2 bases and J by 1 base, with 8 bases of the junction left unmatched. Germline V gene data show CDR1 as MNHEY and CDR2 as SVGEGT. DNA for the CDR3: TGTGCCAGCAGTTACATTCGACTAGCGGGGGGCCAATCCTACGAGCAGTACTTC. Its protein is CASSYIRLAGGQSYEQYF.

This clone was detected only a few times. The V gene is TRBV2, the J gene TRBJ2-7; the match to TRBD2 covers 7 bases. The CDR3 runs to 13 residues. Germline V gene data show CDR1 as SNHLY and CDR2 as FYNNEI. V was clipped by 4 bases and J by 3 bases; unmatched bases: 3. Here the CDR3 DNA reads TGTGCCAGCAGTGGCCAGCGGGGCTACGAGCAGTACTTC. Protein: CASSGQRGYEQYF.